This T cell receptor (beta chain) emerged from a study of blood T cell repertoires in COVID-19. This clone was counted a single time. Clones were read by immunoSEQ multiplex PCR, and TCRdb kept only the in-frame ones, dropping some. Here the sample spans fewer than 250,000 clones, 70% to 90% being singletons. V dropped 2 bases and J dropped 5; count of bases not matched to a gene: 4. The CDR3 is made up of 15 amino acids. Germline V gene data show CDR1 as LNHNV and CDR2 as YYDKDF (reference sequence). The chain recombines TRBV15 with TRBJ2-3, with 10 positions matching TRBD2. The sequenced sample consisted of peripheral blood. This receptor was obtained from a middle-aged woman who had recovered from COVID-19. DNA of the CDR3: TGTGCCACCAGCAGAATTAGCGGGAGGTTAGATACGCAGTATTTT. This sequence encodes CATSRISGRLDTQYF.